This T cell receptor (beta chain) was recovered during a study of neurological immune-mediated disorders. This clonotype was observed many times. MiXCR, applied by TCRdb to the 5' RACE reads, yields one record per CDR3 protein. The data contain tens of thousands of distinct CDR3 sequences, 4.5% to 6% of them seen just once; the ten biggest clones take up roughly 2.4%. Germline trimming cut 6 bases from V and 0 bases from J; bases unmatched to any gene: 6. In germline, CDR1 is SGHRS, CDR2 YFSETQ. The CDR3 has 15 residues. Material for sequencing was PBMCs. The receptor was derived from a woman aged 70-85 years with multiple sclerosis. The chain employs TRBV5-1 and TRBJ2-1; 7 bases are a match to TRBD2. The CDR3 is CASTAVAGSYNEQFF. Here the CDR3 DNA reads TGCGCCAGCACGGCTGTAGCGGGCTCCTACAATGAGCAGTTCTTC. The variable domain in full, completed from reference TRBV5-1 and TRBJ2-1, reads KAGVTQTPRYLIKTRGQQVTLSCSPISGHRSVSWYQQTPGQGLQFLFEYFSETQRNKGNFPGRFSGRQFSNSRSEMNVSTLELGDSALYLCASTAVAGSYNEQFFGPGTRLTVL.